One T cell receptor (beta chain) is described in this entry. The sample belongs to a study of preoperative IRX-2 immunotherapy in early breast cancer. Treatment indicated: preoperative locoregional IRX-2 cytokine immunotherapy. Germline-derived CDR1 and CDR2 are MDHEN and SYDVKM. With 1 base removed from V and 1 base from J, the gap between germline ends came to 10 bases. The CDR3 length is 15 residues. Generated by immunoSEQ multiplex PCR, the TCRdb table keeps only in-frame clones and is missing some. The sample holds under 15,000 clones, roughly 93% seen once. Sampling was carried out from a patient treated with IRX-2 immunotherapy. The sequence was collected from a human donor with breast cancer. The genes are TRBV28 and TRBJ1-1; possible D gene TRBD1, 6 bases. Written as DNA, the CDR3 is TGTGCCAGCAGTTTATTTCAGGGGTCGAACACTGAAGCTTTCTTT. Encoded protein: CASSLFQGSNTEAFF.